The clone carrying this T cell receptor (beta chain) was counted once. These data are taken from a study of blood T cell repertoires in COVID-19. Overall study: Sources were T cells, B-cell-depleted T cells, or PBMCs; the material itself was cDNA or gDNA.

Sequenced by immunoSEQ multiplex PCR; TCRdb stores in-frame clones only, minus some. The table includes around 54,000 clones, 81% detected once. Germline-derived CDR1 and CDR2 are MNHNS and SASEGT. V shed 1 base and J shed 4 bases, with 14 bases lying between them. This CDR3 is 16 amino acids long. The sequenced material came from peripheral blood. This TCR derives from a woman aged 55-75 years with acute or convalescent COVID-19. The chain employs TRBV6-1 and TRBJ1-5, with a tentative D call TRBD1 (5 bases). DNA of the CDR3: TGTGCCAGCAGTGAAGGTATGCGGCAGGGAAATCAGCCCCAGCATTTT. This encodes CASSEGMRQGNQPQHF.